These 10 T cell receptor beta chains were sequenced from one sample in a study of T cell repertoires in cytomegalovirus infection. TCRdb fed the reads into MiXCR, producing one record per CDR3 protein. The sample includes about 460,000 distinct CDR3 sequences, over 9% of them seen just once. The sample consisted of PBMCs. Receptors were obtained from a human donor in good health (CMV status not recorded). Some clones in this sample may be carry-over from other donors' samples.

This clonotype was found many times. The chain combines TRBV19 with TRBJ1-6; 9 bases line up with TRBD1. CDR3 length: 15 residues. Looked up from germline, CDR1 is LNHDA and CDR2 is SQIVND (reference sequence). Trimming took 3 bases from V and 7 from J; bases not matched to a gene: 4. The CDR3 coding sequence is TGTGCCAGTAGTATGGAGGGACAGGGAAATTCACCCCTCCACTTT. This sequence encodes CASSMEGQGNSPLHF.

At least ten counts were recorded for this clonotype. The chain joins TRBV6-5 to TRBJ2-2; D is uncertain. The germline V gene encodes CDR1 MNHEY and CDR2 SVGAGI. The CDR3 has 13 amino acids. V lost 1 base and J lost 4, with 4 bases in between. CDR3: CASSYWGTGELFF. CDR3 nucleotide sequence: TGTGCCAGCAGTTACTGGGGCACCGGGGAGCTGTTTTTT.

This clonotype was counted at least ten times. CDR3 sequence: CASSRAEHTDTQYF. CDR3 in DNA: TGTGCCAGTAGTCGAGCGGAGCACACAGATACGCAGTATTTT. V is TRBV19 and J is TRBJ2-3, with D possibly TRBD2 on 5 matching bases. Germline CDR1 reads LNHDA; CDR2 reads SQIVND (reference sequence). The CDR3 length is 14 residues. Trimming took off 5 bases at V and 2 bases at J, with 11 bases between the two ends. The whole variable domain, remainder taken from reference TRBV19 and TRBJ2-3, is DGGITQSPKYLFRKEGQNVTLSCEQNLNHDAMYWYRQDPGQGLRLIYYSQIVNDFQKGDIAEGYSVSREKKESFPLTVTSAQKNPTAFYLCASSRAEHTDTQYFGPGTRLTVL.

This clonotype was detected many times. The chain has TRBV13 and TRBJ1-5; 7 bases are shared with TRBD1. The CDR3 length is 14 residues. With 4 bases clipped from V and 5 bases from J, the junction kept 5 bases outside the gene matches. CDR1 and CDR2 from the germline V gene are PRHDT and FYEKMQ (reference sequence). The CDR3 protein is CASSSRDSHQPQHF. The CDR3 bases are TGTGCCAGCAGCTCCCGGGACAGCCATCAGCCCCAGCATTTT.

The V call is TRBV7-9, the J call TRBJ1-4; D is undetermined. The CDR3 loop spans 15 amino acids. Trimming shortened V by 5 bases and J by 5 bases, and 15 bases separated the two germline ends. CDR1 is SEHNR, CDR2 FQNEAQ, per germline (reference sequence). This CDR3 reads CASSPLLASNEKLFF. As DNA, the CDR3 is TGTGCCAGCAGCCCCTTACTGGCATCGAATGAAAAACTGTTTTTT.

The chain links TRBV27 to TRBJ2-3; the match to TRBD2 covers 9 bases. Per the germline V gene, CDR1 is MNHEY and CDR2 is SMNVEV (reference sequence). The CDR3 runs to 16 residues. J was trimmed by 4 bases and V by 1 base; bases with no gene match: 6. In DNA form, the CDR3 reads TGTGCCAGCAGTTTATGGCGGGAGGGGGTCCCAGATACGCAGTATTTT. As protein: CASSLWREGVPDTQYF.

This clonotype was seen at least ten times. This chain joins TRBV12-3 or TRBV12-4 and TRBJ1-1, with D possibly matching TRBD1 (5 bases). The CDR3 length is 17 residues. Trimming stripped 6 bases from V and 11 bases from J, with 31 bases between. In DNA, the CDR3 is TGTGCCAGCAGCCCGCCGTCTCGAGAAGGGGACCGTGGGAGGGCTTTCTTT. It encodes CASSPPSREGDRGRAFF.

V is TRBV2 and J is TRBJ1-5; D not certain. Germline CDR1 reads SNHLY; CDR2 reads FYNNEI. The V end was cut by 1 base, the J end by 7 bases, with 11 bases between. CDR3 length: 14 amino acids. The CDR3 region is CASSEDWVRQPQHF. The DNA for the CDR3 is TGTGCCAGCAGTGAAGATTGGGTTCGGCAGCCCCAGCATTTT. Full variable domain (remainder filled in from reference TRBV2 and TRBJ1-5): EPEVTQTPSHQVTQMGQEVILRCVPISNHLYFYWYRQILGQKVEFLVSFYNNEISEKSEIFDDQFSVERPDGSNFTLKIRSTKLEDSAMYFCASSEDWVRQPQHFGDGTRLSIL.

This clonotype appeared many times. CDR3 loop: CASSSGVIYNEQFF. DNA for the CDR3: TGTGCCAGCAGCTCCGGGGTAATTTACAATGAGCAGTTCTTC. The V gene is TRBV11-2, the J gene TRBJ2-1; possibly TRBD2 for D (5 bases). The CDR3 consists of 14 residues. Trimming cost V 4 bases and J 4 bases, with 11 bases left between them. CDR1 and CDR2 from the germline V gene are SGHAT and FQNNGV.

The CDR3 DNA reads TGTGCCAGCAGCACCACCGGAGGTGAAAAACTGTTTTTT. It encodes CASSTTGGEKLFF. The chain combines TRBV28 with TRBJ1-4; D ambiguous. Trimming shortened V by 6 bases and J by 7 bases, and 12 bases separated the two germline ends. This CDR3 is built from 13 residues. Germline CDR1 is MDHEN and CDR2 is SYDVKM.